There are a few counts of the clone carrying this T cell receptor beta chain. The immunoSEQ assay was v3. Here immunoSEQ multiplex PCR was the method, and the copy in TCRdb shows in-frame clones only, minus some. The table shows under 35,000 clones, with just under 75% occurring only once. This specimen belongs to a study of TIL therapy for anti-PD-1-resistant metastatic lung cancer. Time point: pre-treatment sample, taken before nivolumab and TIL therapy. The ends were cut back, 5 bases at V and 1 base at J, with 11 bases in the middle. This CDR3 region has 14 residues. In germline, CDR1 is SGHAT, CDR2 FQDESV (reference sequence).

The chain uses TRBV11-1 and TRBJ1-1, with D perhaps matching TRBD1 (6 bases). The TCR originated in a woman between 30 and 80 years old with non-small cell lung cancer. Sequenced here: blood, sampled at baseline. CDR3 in amino acids: CASSAWTANTEAFF. The CDR3 nucleotides are TGTGCCAGCAGCGCATGGACAGCGAACACTGAAGCTTTCTTT.